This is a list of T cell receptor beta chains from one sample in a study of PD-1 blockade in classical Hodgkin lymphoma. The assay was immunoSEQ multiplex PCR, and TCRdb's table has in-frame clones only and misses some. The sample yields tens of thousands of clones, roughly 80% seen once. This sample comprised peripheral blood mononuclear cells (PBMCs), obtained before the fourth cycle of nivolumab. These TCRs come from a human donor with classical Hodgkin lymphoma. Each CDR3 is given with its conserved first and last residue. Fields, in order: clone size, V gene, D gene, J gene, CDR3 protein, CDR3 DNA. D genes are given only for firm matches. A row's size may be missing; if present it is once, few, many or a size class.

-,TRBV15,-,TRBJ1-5,CATSRDWEGGSNQPQHF,TGTGCCACCAGCAGAGATTGGGAGGGAGGGAGCAATCAGCCCCAGCATTTT
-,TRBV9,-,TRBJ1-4,CASSVDGLGEKLFF,TGTGCCAGCAGCGTAGACGGCCTGGGGGAAAAACTGTTTTTT
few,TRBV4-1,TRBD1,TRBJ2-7,CASSLRGPRGRTYEQYF,TGCGCCAGCAGTTTAAGGGGTCCAAGGGGGCGGACGTACGAGCAGTACTTC
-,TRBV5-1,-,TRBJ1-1,CASSTQGNTEAFF,TGCGCCAGCAGCACACAGGGGAACACTGAAGCTTTCTTT
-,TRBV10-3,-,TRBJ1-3,CAISDPGGYGNTIYF,TGTGCCATCAGTGACCCCGGGGGGTACGGAAACACCATATATTTT
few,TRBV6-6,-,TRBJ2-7,CASSYDSSLSEQYF,TGTGCCAGCAGTTATGACTCCTCCTTGAGCGAGCAGTACTTC
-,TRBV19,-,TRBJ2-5,CASSTQGNQETQYF,TGTGCCAGTAGTACACAGGGTAACCAAGAGACCCAGTACTTC
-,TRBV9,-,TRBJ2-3,CASSGMGAGTDTQYF,TGTGCCAGCAGCGGGATGGGCGCCGGGACAGATACGCAGTATTTT
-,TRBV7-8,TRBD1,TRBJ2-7,CASSLGGTGGGEQYF,TGTGCCAGCAGCTTAGGGGGGACAGGGGGGGGAGAGCAGTACTTC
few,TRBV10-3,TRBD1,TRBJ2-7,CAISDLTGAPYEQYF,TGTGCCATCAGTGATTTGACAGGGGCCCCCTACGAGCAGTACTTC
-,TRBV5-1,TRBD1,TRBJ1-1,CASSFGTGGMNTEAFF,TGCGCCAGCAGCTTTGGGACAGGGGGGATGAACACTGAAGCTTTCTTT
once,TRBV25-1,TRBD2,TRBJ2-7,CASSGGTSGRVTNYEQYF,TGTGCCAGCAGTGGGGGAACTAGCGGGAGGGTAACTAACTACGAGCAGTACTTC
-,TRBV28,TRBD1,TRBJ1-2,CASSFPGQGFGYTF,TGTGCCAGCAGTTTTCCGGGACAGGGGTTTGGCTACACCTTC
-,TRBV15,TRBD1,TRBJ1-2,CATSRGQGSGYTF,TGTGCCACCAGCAGAGGACAGGGTTCTGGCTACACCTTC
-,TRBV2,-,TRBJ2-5,CASSLSSLETQYF,TGTGCCAGCAGTTTGTCTAGCCTAGAGACCCAGTACTTC
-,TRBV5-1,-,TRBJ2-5,CASSQRTLSETQYF,TGCGCCAGCAGCCAACGGACCCTGTCGGAGACCCAGTACTTC
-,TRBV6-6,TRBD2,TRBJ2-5,CASSTGTSGRGTQYF,TGTGCCAGCAGTACCGGGACTAGCGGGAGGGGGACCCAGTACTTC
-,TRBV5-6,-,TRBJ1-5,CASSLGTGFGGAQHF,TGTGCCAGCAGCTTGGGGACGGGCTTTGGAGGGGCCCAGCATTTT
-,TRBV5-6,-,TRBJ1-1,CASSLTGGNTEAFF,TGTGCCAGCAGCCTTACCGGGGGAAACACTGAAGCTTTCTTT
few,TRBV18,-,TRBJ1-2,CASSEESRGYTF,TGTGCCAGCTCCGAAGAGAGTCGCGGCTACACCTTC
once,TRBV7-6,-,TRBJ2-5,CASSLLFQGGETQYF,TGTGCCAGCAGCTTATTATTCCAGGGTGGGGAGACCCAGTACTTC
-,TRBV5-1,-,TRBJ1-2,CASRTAGSANYGYTF,TGCGCCAGCAGGACGGCAGGGTCGGCTAACTATGGCTACACCTTC
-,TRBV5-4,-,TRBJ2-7,CASSLGGEEYSYEQYF,TGTGCCAGCAGCTTGGGTGGAGAGGAATACTCCTACGAGCAGTACTTC
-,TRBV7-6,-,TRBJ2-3,CASSIRQASTDTQYF,TGTGCCAGCAGCATTCGACAGGCTAGCACAGATACGCAGTATTTT
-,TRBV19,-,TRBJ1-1,CASREWDRGPSEAFF,TGTGCCAGTAGAGAATGGGATAGGGGCCCTTCTGAAGCTTTCTTT
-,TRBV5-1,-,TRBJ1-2,CASGSPGSAYGYTF,TGCGCCAGCGGCTCCCCTGGCAGTGCCTATGGCTACACCTTC
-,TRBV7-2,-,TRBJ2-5,CASSWGPTGGETQYF,TGTGCCAGCAGCTGGGGACCGACCGGAGGGGAGACCCAGTACTTC
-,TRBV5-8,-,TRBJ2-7,CASSLRPYEQYF,TGTGCCAGCAGCCTACGTCCCTACGAGCAGTACTTC
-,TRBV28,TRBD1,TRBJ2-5,CASSSTGGWETQYF,TGTGCCAGCAGTTCCACAGGGGGTTGGGAGACCCAGTACTTC
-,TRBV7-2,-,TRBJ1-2,CASSPGRGQGGYTF,TGTGCCAGCAGCCCAGGCCGGGGGCAGGGTGGCTACACCTTC
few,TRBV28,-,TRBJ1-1,CASTPGWETEAFF,TGTGCCAGCACCCCAGGGTGGGAAACTGAAGCTTTCTTT
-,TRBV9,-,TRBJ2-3,CASSVEGGRDTQYF,TGTGCCAGCAGCGTAGAAGGGGGTCGGGATACGCAGTATTTT
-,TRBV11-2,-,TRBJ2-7,CASSLNPGTVYEQYF,TGTGCCAGCAGCCTCAACCCCGGGACTGTCTACGAGCAGTACTTC
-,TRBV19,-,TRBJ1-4,CASSIPDSEKLFF,TGTGCCAGTAGTATACCGGACAGTGAAAAACTGTTTTTT
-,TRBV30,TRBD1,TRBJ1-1,CAWSLFTGTENTEAFF,TGTGCCTGGAGTCTGTTCACCGGGACAGAGAACACTGAAGCTTTCTTT
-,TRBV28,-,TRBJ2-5,CASSNRETGETQYF,TGTGCCAGCAGCAATAGAGAAACCGGGGAGACCCAGTACTTC
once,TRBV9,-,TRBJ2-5,CASSVGPKGETQYF,TGTGCCAGCAGCGTAGGACCGAAAGGGGAGACCCAGTACTTC
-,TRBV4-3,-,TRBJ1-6,CASSQASGGGRSYNSPLHF,TGCGCCAGCAGCCAAGCAAGTGGCGGTGGTAGGTCCTATAATTCACCCCTCCACTTT
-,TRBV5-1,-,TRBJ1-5,CASSLGQENQPQHF,TGCGCCAGCAGCTTGGGACAGGAGAATCAGCCCCAGCATTTT
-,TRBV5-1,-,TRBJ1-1,CASSFGLDTEAFF,TGCGCCAGCAGCTTTGGCCTGGACACTGAAGCTTTCTTT
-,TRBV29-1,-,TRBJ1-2,CSADIMTYGYTF,TGCAGCGCGGACATAATGACCTATGGCTACACCTTC
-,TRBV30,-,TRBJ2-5,CAWGIDGYGETQYF,TGTGCCTGGGGGATCGACGGGTATGGGGAGACCCAGTACTTC
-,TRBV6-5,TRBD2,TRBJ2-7,CASTLTSGPYEQYF,TGTGCCAGCACCCTAACTAGCGGACCCTACGAGCAGTACTTC
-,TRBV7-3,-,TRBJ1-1,CASSVVGNTEAFF,TGTGCCAGCAGCGTTGTCGGGAACACTGAAGCTTTCTTT
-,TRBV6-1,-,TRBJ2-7,CASSQVPGYEQYF,TGTGCCAGCAGTCAAGTCCCGGGCTACGAGCAGTACTTC
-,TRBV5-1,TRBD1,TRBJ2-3,CASSFLTGQDTDTQYF,TGCGCCAGCAGCTTCTTGACAGGACAGGACACAGATACGCAGTATTTT
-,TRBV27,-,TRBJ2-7,CASSIRGPFYQQYF,TGTGCCAGCAGCATCCGGGGGCCATTCTACCAGCAGTACTTC
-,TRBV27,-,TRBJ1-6,CASSLRWTSYNSPLHF,TGTGCCAGCAGTTTAAGGTGGACCTCCTATAATTCACCCCTCCACTTT
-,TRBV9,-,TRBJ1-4,CASSVGGNEKLFF,TGTGCCAGCAGCGTAGGGGGTAATGAAAAACTGTTTTTT
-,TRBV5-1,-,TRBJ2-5,CASSLSLGREETQYF,TGCGCCAGCAGCTTGTCACTAGGTCGCGAAGAGACCCAGTACTTC
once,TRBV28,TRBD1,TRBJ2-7,CASKDREQYF,TGTGCCAGCAAGGACAGGGAGCAGTACTTC
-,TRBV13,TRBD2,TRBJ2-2,CASSFRLAASTGELFF,TGTGCCAGCAGCTTCCGACTAGCGGCCTCCACCGGGGAGCTGTTTTTT
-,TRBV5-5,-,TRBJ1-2,CASSQGVYGYTF,TGTGCCAGCAGTCAAGGGGTCTATGGCTACACCTTC
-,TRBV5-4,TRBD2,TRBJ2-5,CASSLERGGGEAQYF,TGTGCCAGCAGCTTGGAACGGGGGGGCGGTGAGGCCCAGTACTTC
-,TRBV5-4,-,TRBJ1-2,CASSLGGTYGYTF,TGTGCCAGCAGCTTGGGGGGGACTTATGGCTACACCTTC
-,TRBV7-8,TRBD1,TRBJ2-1,CASGGQGSYNEQFF,TGTGCCAGCGGAGGACAGGGGTCCTACAATGAGCAGTTCTTC
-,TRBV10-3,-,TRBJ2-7,CAISGGRGGYEQYF,TGTGCCATCAGTGGGGGCAGGGGGGGCTACGAGCAGTACTTC
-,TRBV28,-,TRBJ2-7,CASSFKWGGTYEQYF,TGTGCCAGCAGTTTTAAATGGGGTGGGACTTACGAGCAGTACTTC